Below, one TCR beta chain is given with its context. The antigen is not known. This record belongs to a study of cytomegalovirus exposure and HLA in healthy donors. Whole-study results and caveats: Most TCR beta V segments were productive about 90% or about 30% of the time in an earlier analysis. It was taken for granted in presence/absence analyses that sequencing depth across donors was roughly uniform. In a later analysis, HLA-C alleles had the fewest associated TCRs, DRB1 alleles the most.

Trimming left V 5 bases short and J 0 bases short, with 14 bases between. This CDR3 comprises 16 residues. Germline CDR1 is SGHTA and CDR2 is FQGNSA. Vbeta (60) and Jbeta (13) primers were used in the PCR. Method: immunoSEQ multiplex PCR; TCRdb's copy keeps in-frame clones and lacks some. Here the sample spans hundreds of thousands of clones, approximately 84% being singletons. The gene calls are TRBV7-2 and TRBJ1-3, with D maybe TRBD1 (6 bases). The sequencing sample was made of PBMCs. This TCR came from a woman between 40 and 55 years old in good health and CMV-seronegative. DNA of the CDR3: TGTGCCAGCAGCGAGGGGGGGCGCCTCTCTGGAAACACCATATATTTT. Translation gives CASSEGGRLSGNTIYF. Based on the CDR3 plus reference TRBV7-2 and TRBJ1-3, the full variable domain is GAGVSQSPSNKVTEKGKDVELRCDPISGHTALYWYRQSLGQGLEFLIYFQGNSAPDKSGLPSDRFSAERTGGSVSTLTIQRTQQEDSAVYLCASSEGGRLSGNTIYFGEGSWLTVV.